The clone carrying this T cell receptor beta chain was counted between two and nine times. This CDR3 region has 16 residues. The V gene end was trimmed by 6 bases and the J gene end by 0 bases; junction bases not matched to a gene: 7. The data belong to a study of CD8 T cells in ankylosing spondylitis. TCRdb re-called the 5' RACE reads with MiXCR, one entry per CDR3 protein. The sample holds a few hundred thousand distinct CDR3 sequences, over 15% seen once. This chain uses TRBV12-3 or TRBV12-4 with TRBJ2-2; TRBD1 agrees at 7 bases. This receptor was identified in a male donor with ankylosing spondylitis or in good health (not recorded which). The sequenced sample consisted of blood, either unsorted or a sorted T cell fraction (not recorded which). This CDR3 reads CASSWGQTANTGELFF. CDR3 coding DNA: TGTGCCAGCAGCTGGGGACAGACCGCGAACACCGGGGAGCTGTTTTTT.